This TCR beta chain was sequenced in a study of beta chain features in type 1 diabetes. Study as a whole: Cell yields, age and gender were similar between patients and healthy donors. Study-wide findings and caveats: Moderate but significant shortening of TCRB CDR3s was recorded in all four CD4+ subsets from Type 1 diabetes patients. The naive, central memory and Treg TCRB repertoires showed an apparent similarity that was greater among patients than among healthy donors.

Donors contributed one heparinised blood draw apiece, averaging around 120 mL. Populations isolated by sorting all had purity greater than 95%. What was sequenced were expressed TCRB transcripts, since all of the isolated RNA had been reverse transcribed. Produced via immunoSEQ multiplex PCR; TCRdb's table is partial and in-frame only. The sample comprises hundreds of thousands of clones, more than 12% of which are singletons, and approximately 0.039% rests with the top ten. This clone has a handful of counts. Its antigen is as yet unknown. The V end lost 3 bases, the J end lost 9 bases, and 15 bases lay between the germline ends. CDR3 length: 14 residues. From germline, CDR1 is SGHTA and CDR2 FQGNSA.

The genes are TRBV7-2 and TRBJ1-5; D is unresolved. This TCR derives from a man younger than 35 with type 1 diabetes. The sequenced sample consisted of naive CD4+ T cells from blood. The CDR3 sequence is CASSLREVGSPQHF. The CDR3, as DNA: TGTGCCAGCAGCTTGAGGGAAGTGGGCTCGCCCCAGCATTTT.